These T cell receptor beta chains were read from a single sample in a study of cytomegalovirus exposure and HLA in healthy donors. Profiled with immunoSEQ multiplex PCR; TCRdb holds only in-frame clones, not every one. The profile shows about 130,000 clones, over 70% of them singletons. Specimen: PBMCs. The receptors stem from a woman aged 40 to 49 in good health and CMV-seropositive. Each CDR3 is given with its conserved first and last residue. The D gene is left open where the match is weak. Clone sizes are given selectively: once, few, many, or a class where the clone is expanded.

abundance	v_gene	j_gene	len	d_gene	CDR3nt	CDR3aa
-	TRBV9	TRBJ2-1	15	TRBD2	TGTGCCAGCAGCGTAGTGGTAGCGGGAACCGATGAGCAGTTCTTC	CASSVVVAGTDEQFF
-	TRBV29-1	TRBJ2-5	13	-	TGCAGCATCGTCGGGGATCTGTGGGAGACCCAGTACTTC	CSIVGDLWETQYF
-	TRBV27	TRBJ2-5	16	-	TGTGCCAGCAGTATCTACAGGGGACTCGACCAAGAGACCCAGTACTTC	CASSIYRGLDQETQYF
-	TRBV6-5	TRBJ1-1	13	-	TGTGCCATTGGCCGGCAGGAGGGCACTGAAGCTTTCTTT	CAIGRQEGTEAFF
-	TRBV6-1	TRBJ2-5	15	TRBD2	TGTGCCAGCAGTGAAACTAGCGGACACCAAGAGACCCAGTACTTC	CASSETSGHQETQYF
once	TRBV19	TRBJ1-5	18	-	TGTGCCAGCGAACAAAGGGTAGGTACTTACAGGAGCAATCAGCCCCAGCATTTT	CASEQRVGTYRSNQPQHF
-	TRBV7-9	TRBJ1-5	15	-	TGTGCCAGCAAGGGGGGGGCAGGGGCCAATCAGCCCCAGCATTTT	CASKGGAGANQPQHF
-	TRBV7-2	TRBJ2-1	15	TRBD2	TGTGCCAGCAGTTGGACTAGCGGACAATACAATGAGCAGTTCTTC	CASSWTSGQYNEQFF
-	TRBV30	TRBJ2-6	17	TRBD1	TGTGCCTGGAGTGTAAGGGGACAGGGGCGTGGGGCCAACGTCCTGACTTTC	CAWSVRGQGRGANVLTF
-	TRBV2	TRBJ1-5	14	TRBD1	TGTGCCAGCAGTGACAGGGGGAGCAATCAGCCCCAGCATTTT	CASSDRGSNQPQHF
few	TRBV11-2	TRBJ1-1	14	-	TGTGCCAGCAGCTTCCCAGGGCGTCACACTGAAGCTTTCTTT	CASSFPGRHTEAFF
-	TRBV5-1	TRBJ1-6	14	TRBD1	TGCGCCAGCAGCTTAAGGACAGGAGGTTCACCCCTCCACTTT	CASSLRTGGSPLHF
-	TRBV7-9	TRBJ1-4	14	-	TGTGCCAGCAGCTTTTCACAGGACGTAGCAAAACTGTTTTTT	CASSFSQDVAKLFF
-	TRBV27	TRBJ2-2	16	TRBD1	TGTGCCAGCAGTGCCTGGGACAGACTTAACACCGGGGAGCTGTTTTTT	CASSAWDRLNTGELFF
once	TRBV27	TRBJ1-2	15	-	TGTGCCAGCAGTAACCACAGGCTTCCGAACTATGGCTACACCTTC	CASSNHRLPNYGYTF
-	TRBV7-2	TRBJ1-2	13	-	TGTGCCGGCAGATACGGGGAGAACTATGGCTACACCTTC	CAGRYGENYGYTF
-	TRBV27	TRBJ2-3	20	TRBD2	TGTGCCAGCAGTTTTCAAATGCCCGGGACTAGCGGGAGTGGCACAGATACGCAGTATTTT	CASSFQMPGTSGSGTDTQYF
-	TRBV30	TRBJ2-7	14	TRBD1	TGTGCCTGGAGTGTCCGACAGGGGATACGCGAGCAGTACTTC	CAWSVRQGIREQYF
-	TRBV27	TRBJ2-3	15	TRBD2	TGTGCCAGCAGTTTTATCGCGGGAGCGAGGGATACGCAGTATTTT	CASSFIAGARDTQYF
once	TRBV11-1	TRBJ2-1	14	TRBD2	TGTGCCAGCAACATAGCGGGAGTATTTGATGAGCAGTTCTTC	CASNIAGVFDEQFF
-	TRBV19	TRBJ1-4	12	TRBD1	TGTGCCAGTACCCCCTTCCGGGGACAGATGTTTTTT	CASTPFRGQMFF
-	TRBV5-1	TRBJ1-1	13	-	TGCGCCAGCAGCCTTACTACGAGCACTGAAGCTTTCTTT	CASSLTTSTEAFF
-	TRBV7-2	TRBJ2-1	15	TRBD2	TGTGCCAGCAGCTCCGTAGCGGGGGAGATCAATGAGCAGTTCTTC	CASSSVAGEINEQFF
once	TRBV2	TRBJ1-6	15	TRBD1	TGTGCCAGCCTACCCTGGGACAGGGAACATTCACCCCTCCACTTT	CASLPWDREHSPLHF
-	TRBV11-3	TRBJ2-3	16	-	TGTGCCAGCAGCCACCGTAGAGGGGGTAGCACAGATACGCAGTATTTT	CASSHRRGGSTDTQYF
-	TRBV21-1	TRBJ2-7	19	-	TGTGCCAGCAGCAGCCCCTCACCCGACAGGGGACAACCCAACCACGAGCAGTACTTC	CASSSPSPDRGQPNHEQYF
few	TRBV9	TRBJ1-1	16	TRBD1	TGTGCCAGCAGCGACCGGGACAGGGTATTGAACACTGAAGCTTTCTTT	CASSDRDRVLNTEAFF
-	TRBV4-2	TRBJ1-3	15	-	TGTGCCAGCAGCCAAGAGACAGCCTCTGGAAACACCATATATTTT	CASSQETASGNTIYF
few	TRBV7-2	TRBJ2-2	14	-	TGTGCCAGCAGCCCCTCTGCAGGCACCGGGGAGCTGTTTTTT	CASSPSAGTGELFF
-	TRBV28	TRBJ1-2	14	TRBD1	TGTGCCAGCAGTCAGCAGGGGGCAAACTGTGGCTACACCTTC	CASSQQGANCGYTF
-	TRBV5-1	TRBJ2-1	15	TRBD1	TGCGCCAGCAGCTTGGCCACAGGGGGACCGAATGAGCAGTTCTTC	CASSLATGGPNEQFF
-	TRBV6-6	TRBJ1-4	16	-	TGTGCCAGCAGTTCCCATATCGAGGGGGTAGGGGAAAAACTGTTTTTT	CASSSHIEGVGEKLFF
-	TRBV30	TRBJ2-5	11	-	TGTGCCTGGAACCTACAAGAGACCCAGTACTTC	CAWNLQETQYF
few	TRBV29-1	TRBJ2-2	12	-	TGCAGCGTTTGGGGGGTCCCCGGGGAGCTGTTTTTT	CSVWGVPGELFF
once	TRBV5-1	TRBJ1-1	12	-	TGCGCCAGCAGCTTCGTCTCCACTGAAGCTTTCTTT	CASSFVSTEAFF
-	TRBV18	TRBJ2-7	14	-	TGTGCCAGCTCACCGGCGGGGAAACCCTACGAGCAGTACTTC	CASSPAGKPYEQYF
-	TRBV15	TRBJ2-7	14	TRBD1	TGTGCCACCAGCAGATACGGACAGGGAAACGAGCAGTACTTC	CATSRYGQGNEQYF
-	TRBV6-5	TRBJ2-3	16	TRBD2	TGTGCCAGCAGTTACGGGACTAGCGGGTTCCTAGATACGCAGTATTTT	CASSYGTSGFLDTQYF
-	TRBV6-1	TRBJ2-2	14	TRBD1	TGTGCCAGCAGGGACAGGGGGAGCACCGGGGAGCTGTTTTTT	CASRDRGSTGELFF
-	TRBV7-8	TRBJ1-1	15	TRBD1	TGTGCCAGCAGCTCACAGACAGGGGTGAGCACTGAAGCTTTCTTT	CASSSQTGVSTEAFF
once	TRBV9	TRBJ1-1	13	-	TGTGCCAGCGCGCAGGGGTCGAACACTGAAGCTTTCTTT	CASAQGSNTEAFF
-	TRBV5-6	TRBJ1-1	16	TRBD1	TGTGCCAGCAGCTCTTTACAGGGGGGGAGAACAACTGAAGCTTTCTTT	CASSSLQGGRTTEAFF
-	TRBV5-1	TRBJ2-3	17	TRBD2	TGCGCCAGCAGGGAGATCAGCGGGGGGATTAGCACAGATACGCAGTATTTT	CASREISGGISTDTQYF
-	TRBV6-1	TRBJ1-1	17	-	TGTGCCAGCAGTGGCCCAGGCTTTGAGTTACTGAACACTGAAGCTTTCTTT	CASSGPGFELLNTEAFF
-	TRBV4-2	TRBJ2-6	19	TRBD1	TGTGCCAGCAGCCAAGATTTAACAGGGGGCCTCCCTGGGGCCAACGTCCTGACTTTC	CASSQDLTGGLPGANVLTF
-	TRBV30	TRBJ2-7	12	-	TGTGCCTGGAAGGACAGCTCCTACGAGCAGTACTTC	CAWKDSSYEQYF
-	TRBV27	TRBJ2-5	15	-	TGTGCCAGCAGACCTTCACAGGGTTCGTTAGAGACCCAGTACTTC	CASRPSQGSLETQYF
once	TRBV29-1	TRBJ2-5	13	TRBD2	TGCAGCGTGTACCTGAGCGGGGGGGGGACCCAGTACTTC	CSVYLSGGGTQYF
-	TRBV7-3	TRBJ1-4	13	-	TGTGCCAGCAGCTTAAACAGGGATGAAAAACTGTTTTTT	CASSLNRDEKLFF
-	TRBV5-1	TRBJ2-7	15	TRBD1	TGCGCCAGCAGCCTGAAATCCGGGACAGGTGGCGAGCAGTACTTC	CASSLKSGTGGEQYF
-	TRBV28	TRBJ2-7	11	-	TGTGCCAGCAGTACCTACTACGAGCAGTACTTC	CASSTYYEQYF
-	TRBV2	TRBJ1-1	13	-	TGTGCCAGCAGTGTAACGGGAAACACTGAAGCTTTCTTT	CASSVTGNTEAFF
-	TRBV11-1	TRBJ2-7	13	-	TGTGCCAGCAGCATAACTAATTTCTACGAGCAGTACTTC	CASSITNFYEQYF
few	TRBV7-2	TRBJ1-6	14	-	TGTGCCAGCAGCTCCCAGGGTGGCAATTCACCCCTCCACTTT	CASSSQGGNSPLHF
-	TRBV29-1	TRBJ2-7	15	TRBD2	TGCAGCGTTGAAGTTAGCGGGAGAGGGGCCTACGAGCAGTACTTC	CSVEVSGRGAYEQYF
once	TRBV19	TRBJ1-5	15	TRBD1	TGTGCCAGTAGTACCCTCAGGGGGCGCGAAGAGCCCCAGCATTTT	CASSTLRGREEPQHF
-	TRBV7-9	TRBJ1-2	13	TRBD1	TGTGCCAGCAGCCGAGACAGGGTTGGTGGCTACACCTTC	CASSRDRVGGYTF
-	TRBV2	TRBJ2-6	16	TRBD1	TGTGCCAGCAGATACAGGGGGAACTCTGGGGCCAACGTCCTGACTTTC	CASRYRGNSGANVLTF
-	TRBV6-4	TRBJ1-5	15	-	TGTGCCAGCAGTGAGGAGGGGTTGAGCAATCAGCCCCAGCATTTT	CASSEEGLSNQPQHF